The next 32 T cell receptor beta chains were all read from a single sample in a study of Graves' ophthalmopathy and Graves' hyperthyroidism. RNA transcripts were the template, and TCR beta CDR3 regions were amplified from them. The first-round RT-PCR employed HTBI primers together with the Qiagen OneStep RT-PCR kit. A multiplex PCR was then performed as the second round. Using its own MiXCR run on the multiplex PCR reads, TCRdb lists one record per CDR3 protein. The sample holds about 400,000 distinct CDR3 sequences, 20% to 25% seen once. Sequencing input: peripheral blood. Receptor source: a woman aged 18 to 35 with stable Graves' hyperthyroidism.

The V gene is TRBV6-5, the J gene TRBJ2-5, with D hard to call. Germline assignment: CDR1 MNHEY and CDR2 SVGAGI. This CDR3 spans 16 amino acids. V lost 0 bases, J lost 4 bases, and 15 bases lay in between. CDR3 sequence: CASSYSVGTATETQYF. For the CDR3, the DNA is TGTGCCAGCAGTTACTCTGTGGGTACGGCAACAGAGACCCAGTACTTC.

This clonotype was seen ten or more times. The chain employs TRBV9 and TRBJ2-5; 8 bases map to TRBD2. Germline trimming cut 3 bases from V and 2 bases from J; bases unmatched to any gene: 9. The CDR3 is made up of 16 amino acids. Germline CDR1 reads SGDLS; CDR2 reads YYNGEE. Here the CDR3 reads CASSAYPLAGQETQYF. The CDR3 DNA is TGTGCCAGCAGCGCTTACCCCCTAGCGGGTCAAGAGACCCAGTACTTC.

This chain connects TRBV4-2 to TRBJ1-1, with D tentatively TRBD1 (5 bases). The V and J ends lost 2 bases and 1 base respectively, with 11 bases between them. This CDR3 region has 15 residues. Germline assignment: CDR1 LGHNA and CDR2 YNFKEQ. The CDR3 is CASSQLRVENTEAFF. The CDR3 coding sequence is TGTGCCAGCAGCCAACTCAGGGTAGAGAACACTGAAGCTTTCTTT.

This clonotype was recorded many times. This rearrangement joins TRBV6-2 or TRBV6-3 to TRBJ2-5; 14 bases are shared with TRBD2. With V trimmed by 8 bases and J by 1 base, 3 bases remained unmatched. This CDR3 comprises 15 residues. Germline assignment: CDR1 MNHEY and CDR2 SVGEGT. CDR3 sequence: CASGTSGSFQETQYF. The CDR3 region has the DNA TGTGCCAGCGGGACTAGCGGGAGCTTCCAAGAGACCCAGTACTTC.

This chain connects TRBV6-1 to TRBJ2-7; a possible D gene is TRBD1 (5 bases). Germline lookup yields CDR1 MNHNS and CDR2 SASEGT. The V and J ends lost 6 bases and 0 bases respectively, with 15 bases between them. CDR3 length: 15 amino acids. The CDR3 nucleotides are TGTGCCAGCAGCCTTAGGGCAGGGTACTCCTACGAGCAGTACTTC. Translated, it gives CASSLRAGYSYEQYF.

This clonotype came up many times. The rearrangement links TRBV7-9 to TRBJ2-4; D remains unclear. Deletions cut 5 bases from V and 1 base from J, with 15 bases between. Germline-derived CDR1 and CDR2 are SEHNR and FQNEAQ (reference sequence). The CDR3 sequence is 16 residues long. The CDR3 DNA reads as TGTGCCAGCAGCCCCGAGACCCTGGGGGCCAAAAACATTCAGTACTTC. Protein sequence: CASSPETLGAKNIQYF.

This clonotype has ten or more counts. The chain joins TRBV10-3 to TRBJ1-2, with 7 positions matching TRBD1. With 0 bases clipped from V and 5 bases from J, the junction kept 9 bases outside the gene matches. The CDR3 loop spans 16 amino acids. Per germline, CDR1 ENHRY and CDR2 SYGVKD. The CDR3 here is CAISESRTGIGYGYTF. The DNA of the CDR3 is TGTGCCATCAGTGAGTCGAGGACAGGAATCGGTTATGGCTACACCTTC.

A few counts support this clonotype. J is TRBJ2-5 and V is TRBV28; 8 positions agree with TRBD1. With 8 bases clipped from V and 5 bases from J, the junction kept 7 bases outside the gene matches. Germline CDR1 reads MDHEN; CDR2 reads SYDVKM. This CDR3 region has 13 residues. CDR3 nucleotides: TGTGCCAGCCTCAGGACAGGGAGGGAGACCCAGTACTTC. Protein sequence: CASLRTGRETQYF. Filled out from reference TRBV28 and TRBJ2-5, the complete variable domain reads DVKVTQSSRYLVKRTGEKVFLECVQDMDHENMFWYRQDPGLGLRLIYFSYDVKMKEKGDIPEGYSVSREKKERFSLILESASTNQTSMYLCASLRTGRETQYFGPGTRLLVL.

The J gene is TRBJ2-5, the V gene TRBV5-1, with 11 positions matching TRBD1. The V and J ends lost 4 bases and 1 base, in that order; junction bases with no gene match: 6. Per the germline V gene, CDR1 is SGHRS and CDR2 is YFSETQ. This CDR3 spans 16 amino acids. DNA for the CDR3: TGCGCCAGCAGCCTCGGACAGGGGGCGGTCCAAGAGACCCAGTACTTC. Protein product: CASSLGQGAVQETQYF.

This clonotype was recorded only once. The chain carries TRBV6-1 and TRBJ2-7, with TRBD1 as a possible D gene (5 bases). The CDR3 totals 14 residues. Germline assignment: CDR1 MNHNS and CDR2 SASEGT. V was trimmed by 5 bases and J by 7 bases, leaving 18 bases between them. The CDR3 loop is CASSRKGDVREQYF. The CDR3 coding sequence is TGTGCCAGCAGTCGGAAAGGGGATGTTAGGGAGCAGTACTTC.

The V call is TRBV6-2 or TRBV6-3, the J call TRBJ2-5; 13 nucleotides match TRBD2. CDR3 length: 16 residues. The V segment lost 4 bases and the J segment 3 bases; nucleotides outside the gene matches: 5. Germline V gene lookup returns CDR1 MNHEY and CDR2 SVGEGT. The CDR3 DNA follows: TGTGCCAGCAGTTTATCCGGACTAGCGGGAGAAGAGACCCAGTACTTC. This sequence encodes CASSLSGLAGEETQYF.

There are a few counts of this clonotype. The chain carries TRBV5-1 and TRBJ2-5; 10 bases line up with TRBD1. Germline CDR1 is SGHRS and CDR2 is YFSETQ. CDR3 length: 18 residues. J gave up 5 bases and V 4 bases, and 17 bases lay outside the gene matches. The CDR3 DNA reads as TGCGCCAGCAGCCGAGGGGACAGGGGTTCGGGTCAGGTGGAGACCCAGTACTTC. Translating it yields CASSRGDRGSGQVETQYF.

This clonotype was picked up many times. The junction and the germline gene differ at one end; a read error may be behind it. The V gene is TRBV2, the J gene TRBJ2-7; D may be TRBD2 (6 bases). The CDR3 extends over 12 amino acids. Germline-derived CDR1 and CDR2 are SNHLY and FYNNEI. The CDR3, as DNA: TGTGCCAGCAGGGTGGCGGACTACAAGCAGTACTTC. This encodes CASRVADYKQYF.

The table lists this clonotype with many counts. The CDR3 DNA follows: TGTGCCAGCAGCGTAGCTCCAGGGGGTATCTCTGGAAACACCATATATTTT. Translation gives CASSVAPGGISGNTIYF. The gene calls are TRBV9 and TRBJ1-3, with 7 bases identical to TRBD1. The V segment lost 0 bases and the J segment 0 bases; nucleotides outside the gene matches: 6. The CDR3 spans 17 residues. CDR1 and CDR2 from the germline V gene are SGDLS and YYNGEE.

The gene calls are TRBV6-5 and TRBJ2-5; D is perhaps TRBD1 (5 bases). The CDR3 is made up of 14 amino acids. Germline V gene lookup returns CDR1 MNHEY and CDR2 SVGAGI. V was clipped by 2 bases and J by 5 bases, with 12 bases between them. CDR3 DNA sequence: TGTGCCAGCAGTTACGGGGCCGTTAGGGAGACCCAGTACTTC. The encoded protein is CASSYGAVRETQYF.

The genes are TRBV6-2 or TRBV6-3 and TRBJ2-7, with D hard to call. From germline, CDR1 is MNHEY and CDR2 SVGEGT. This CDR3 has 13 amino acids. Deletions cut 11 bases from V and 1 base from J, with 15 bases between. CDR3 bases: TGTGCCCGGAAGCCGGACGCATCCTACGAGCAGTACTTC. It specifies CARKPDASYEQYF.

This clonotype occurred a few times. The chain is built from TRBV6-2 or TRBV6-3 and TRBJ1-1, with D unclear. Germline V gene data show CDR1 as MNHEY and CDR2 as SVGEGT. The CDR3 is 14 amino acids. The V end was cut by 2 bases, the J end by 1 base, with 8 bases between. The CDR3 protein is CASSYKVTNTEAFF. The CDR3 DNA follows: TGTGCCAGCAGTTACAAAGTGACGAACACTGAAGCTTTCTTT.

This clonotype showed up many times. This chain uses TRBV4-3 with TRBJ1-3; unclear D gene. CDR1 and CDR2 from the germline V gene are LGHNA and YSLEER. The CDR3 runs 17 residues. V was pared by 0 bases and J by 2 bases, with 14 bases between. The CDR3 coding sequence is TGCGCCAGCAGCCAAGACAGGTTCCCCGCCACTGGAAACACCATATATTTT. It is translated as CASSQDRFPATGNTIYF.

CDR3 DNA sequence: TGTGCCAGCAGTTCCGGGACAGGGAATGCCGCAGATACGCAGTATTTT. The encoded protein is CASSSGTGNAADTQYF. This sequence joins TRBV12-3 or TRBV12-4 and TRBJ2-3; 9 nucleotides align to TRBD1. The V gene end was trimmed by 4 bases and the J gene end by 4 bases; junction bases not matched to a gene: 9. The CDR3 has 16 residues.

This clonotype was recorded many times. The chain is built from TRBV25-1 and TRBJ2-6; D gene uncertain. The V and J ends lost 3 bases and 0 bases respectively, with 15 bases between them. This CDR3 spans 18 amino acids. Germline V gene lookup returns CDR1 MGHDK and CDR2 SYGVNS. The CDR3 sequence is CASSDRVHGRSGANVLTF. The CDR3 DNA is TGTGCCAGCAGTGATCGAGTCCACGGACGCTCTGGGGCCAACGTCCTGACTTTC.

This clonotype showed up just a few times. The V and J genes are TRBV6-1 and TRBJ1-1; TRBD1 aligns across 8 bases. V shed 10 bases and J 3 bases; nucleotides not matched to a gene: 10. Per germline, CDR1 MNHNS and CDR2 SASEGT. The CDR3 is 14 amino acids. The CDR3 loop is CAIFSYRGDTEAFF. CDR3 DNA sequence: TGTGCCATCTTCTCCTACAGGGGGGACACTGAAGCTTTCTTT.

The V and J genes are TRBV12-3 or TRBV12-4 and TRBJ1-1; D might be TRBD1 (5 bases). Trimming removed 4 bases at V and 4 bases at J, with 16 bases between. The CDR3 totals 15 residues. The CDR3 here is CASSYWDGRGTEAFF. Here the CDR3 DNA reads TGTGCCAGCAGTTACTGGGACGGGCGGGGCACTGAAGCTTTCTTT.

As for this clonotype: At one end, the junction sequence differs from germline, possibly due to a read error. The chain combines TRBV20-1 with TRBJ2-4; D call uncertain. Germline CDR1 and CDR2: DFQATT and SNEGSKA (reference sequence). This CDR3 has 12 amino acids. This chain's CDR3 is CSALRRSDIKYF. CDR3 DNA sequence: TGCAGTGCATTGAGGCGGAGCGACATTAAGTACTTC.

This clonotype has ten or more counts. V is TRBV11-2 and J is TRBJ2-7; D is ambiguous. Germline V CDR1 and CDR2: SGHAT, FQNNGV. The CDR3 is 15 amino acids. Trimming shortened V by 1 base and J by 2 bases, and 12 bases separated the two germline ends. CDR3 coding DNA: TGTGCCAGCAGCTTAGTTGTGGGTCAGACCTACGAGCAGTACTTC. It is translated as CASSLVVGQTYEQYF.

The chain joins TRBV4-1 to TRBJ1-1; D perhaps matches TRBD1 (5 bases). The length of the CDR3 is 19 residues. From germline, CDR1 is MGHRA and CDR2 YSYEKL. With 1 base removed from V and 4 bases from J, the gap between germline ends came to 25 bases. The CDR3 loop is CASSQGRSRWTRGVTEAFF. In nucleotides, the CDR3 is TGCGCCAGCAGCCAAGGGCGTAGTAGATGGACACGTGGGGTCACTGAAGCTTTCTTT.

The table lists this clonotype with many counts. The rearrangement links TRBV5-1 to TRBJ1-1; 8 positions agree with TRBD1. This CDR3 region has 14 residues. Germline lookup yields CDR1 SGHRS and CDR2 YFSETQ. The junction had 8 bases not matched to a gene; V was cut back by 4 bases and J by 6 bases. CDR3 region: CASSHGGQGAEAFF. DNA for the CDR3: TGCGCCAGCAGCCACGGAGGACAGGGTGCTGAAGCTTTCTTT.

This clonotype was counted many times. The chain employs TRBV12-3 or TRBV12-4 and TRBJ1-1; no definite D call. The CDR3 is 14 amino acids. V gave up 7 bases and J gave up 1 base, with 13 bases separating them. The CDR3 coding sequence is TGTGCCAGCACCCTAAAGCCAGGGAACACTGAAGCTTTCTTT. Protein sequence: CASTLKPGNTEAFF.

As to this clonotype: Mismatch with germline at one junction end may stem from a read error. The V gene is TRBV7-9, the J gene TRBJ2-3; D may correspond to TRBD1 or TRBD2 (5 bases each). Germline assignment: CDR1 SEHNR and CDR2 FQNEAQ (reference sequence). This CDR3 has 13 residues. The CDR3 spells CAGSFKRGDTQYF. The CDR3, as DNA: TGTGCCGGCAGCTTCAAGAGGGGAGATACGCAGTATTTT.

This clonotype was detected only a few times. This may be a read error, as it is one base from a much larger clone. This rearrangement joins TRBV20-1 to TRBJ2-5; 11 nucleotides match TRBD2. Per the germline V gene, CDR1 is DFQATT and CDR2 is SNEGSKA (reference sequence). The CDR3 is made up of 14 amino acids. CDR3 residues: CSAILAGGQETKYF. For the CDR3, the DNA is TGCAGTGCGATCTTAGCGGGAGGGCAAGAGACCAAGTACTTC.

Ten or more counts support this clonotype. This chain connects TRBV11-2 to TRBJ2-5; 9 bases align to TRBD1. The germline gives CDR1 SGHAT, CDR2 FQNNGV. The V segment lost 3 bases and the J segment 2 bases; nucleotides outside the gene matches: 4. This CDR3 is 15 amino acids long. CDR3 DNA: TGTGCCAGCAGCTTTCCGGGACAGGGTCAAGAGACCCAGTACTTC. Translated, it gives CASSFPGQGQETQYF.

In this sample, this clonotype turned up many times. This chain connects TRBV18 to TRBJ2-5; weak D call: TRBD2 (5 bases). Trimming removed 1 base from V and 3 bases from J, with 15 bases in between. This CDR3 region has 16 residues. Germline V lookup: CDR1 KGHSH, CDR2 LQKENI. The CDR3, as DNA: TGTGCCAGCTCACCACGCAAAGCGGCTGCTGAAGAGACCCAGTACTTC. It encodes CASSPRKAAAEETQYF.

This clonotype was detected many times. This sequence joins TRBV15 and TRBJ1-2; the match to TRBD1 covers 11 bases. Germline V gene data show CDR1 as LNHNV and CDR2 as YYDKDF (reference sequence). The length of the CDR3 is 16 residues. V lost 0 bases and J lost 7; bases outside the gene matches: 7. CDR3 bases: TGTGCCACCAGCAGAGATGGGACCGGGACAGGGGGTGGCTACACCTTC. Translating gives CATSRDGTGTGGGYTF.